One sample yielded the 25 T cell receptor beta chains listed below, sequenced in a study of CD8 T cells in ankylosing spondylitis. Broader study findings: Blood from ankylosing spondylitis patients appeared to carry a characteristic roughly 8-variant TCR beta motif.

No antigen is known for these receptors. TCRdb redid the calling of the 5' RACE reads with MiXCR, one entry per CDR3 protein. Of 75,000 to 95,000 distinct CDR3 sequences listed, about 8.3% are singletons. The sequenced sample was blood, either unsorted or a sorted T cell fraction (not recorded which). Receptors originate from a male donor with ankylosing spondylitis.

The chain combines TRBV7-9 with TRBJ1-4, with unresolved D. Germline-derived CDR1 and CDR2 are SEHNR and FQNEAQ (reference sequence). The CDR3 totals 14 residues. V gave up 5 bases and J gave up 7 bases, with 14 bases separating them. CDR3 sequence (DNA): TGTGCCAGCAGCCCCAGTCCTGAGGGTGAAAAACTGTTTTTT. It translates to CASSPSPEGEKLFF.

This clonotype was seen a few times. The chain joins TRBV2 to TRBJ1-3; tentative D call: TRBD1 (6 bases). V lost 0 bases and J lost 3, with 9 bases in between. The CDR3 loop spans 15 amino acids. Germline V gives CDR1 SNHLY, CDR2 FYNNEI. CDR3 sequence reads: CASSEAGAHGNTIYF. In DNA, the CDR3 is TGTGCCAGCAGTGAAGCGGGGGCTCATGGAAACACCATATATTTT.

J is TRBJ2-7 and V is TRBV20-1, with a possible D match to TRBD1 (6 bases). This CDR3 spans 14 amino acids. The ends were cut back, 0 bases at V and 2 bases at J, with 11 bases in the middle. CDR1 DFQATT and CDR2 SNEGSKA come from the germline V gene (reference sequence). The CDR3 DNA reads TGCAGTGCTAGAGATCTGACAGGAACCTACGAGCAGTACTTC. Protein sequence: CSARDLTGTYEQYF.

The chain couples TRBV19 to TRBJ2-1, with a possible D match to TRBD2 (6 bases). The ends were cut back, 10 bases at V and 4 bases at J, with 14 bases in the middle. CDR1 and CDR2 (germline): LNHDA, SQIVND (reference sequence). This CDR3 is built from 13 residues. The CDR3 here is CATHGTSYNEQFF. The CDR3 DNA reads TGTGCCACTCATGGGACTTCATACAATGAGCAGTTCTTC. Full variable domain (rest looked up from reference TRBV19 and TRBJ2-1): DGGITQSPKYLFRKEGQNVTLSCEQNLNHDAMYWYRQDPGQGLRLIYYSQIVNDFQKGDIAEGYSVSREKKESFPLTVTSAQKNPTAFYLCATHGTSYNEQFFGPGTRLTVL.

This clonotype came up a few times. This chain joins TRBV6-1 and TRBJ1-5; 8 bases map to TRBD1. The CDR3 is made up of 14 amino acids. The germline V gene encodes CDR1 MNHNS and CDR2 SASEGT. The junction had 7 bases not matched to a gene; V was cut back by 10 bases and J by 2 bases. CDR3 DNA: TGTGCCACCGAGACAGGGGTTGGCAATCAGCCCCAGCATTTT. Its translation is CATETGVGNQPQHF.

This clonotype has more than one count but fewer than ten. This sequence joins TRBV6-5 and TRBJ2-1; D is perhaps TRBD2 (6 bases). This CDR3 contains 15 residues. CDR1 is MNHEY, CDR2 SVGAGI, per germline. V gave up 0 bases and J gave up 9 bases, with 15 bases separating them. Here the CDR3 DNA reads TGTGCCAGCAGTTACTCGGGGGGAGGTGGGTCTGAGCAGTTCTTC. Translation gives CASSYSGGGGSEQFF.

The table lists this clonotype with many counts. The chain combines TRBV7-2 with TRBJ2-2; D gene unclear. Between the trimmed V and J ends, which lost 4 bases and 1 base, there was a span of 7 bases. The germline gives CDR1 SGHTA, CDR2 FQGNSA. This CDR3 has 14 amino acids. The CDR3 DNA follows: TGTGCCAGCAGCTCCAATGGGAACACCGGGGAGCTGTTTTTT. It is translated as CASSSNGNTGELFF.

The chain links TRBV7-9 to TRBJ2-5, with TRBD1 matching over 9 bases. With V trimmed by 7 bases and J by 2 bases, 11 bases remained unmatched. The CDR3 covers 16 residues. CDR1 is SEHNR and CDR2 is FQNEAQ in the germline V gene (reference sequence). The CDR3 DNA is TGTGCCAGCACCACAAACCGGGACAGGGTTCAAGAGACCCAGTACTTC. Its protein is CASTTNRDRVQETQYF.

The J gene is TRBJ1-2, the V gene TRBV11-3; possible D gene TRBD1, 5 bases. Trimming took off 5 bases at V and 0 bases at J, with 16 bases between the two ends. The V gene's germline CDR1 is SGHNT and CDR2 YENEEA. The CDR3 contains 16 residues. Here the CDR3 reads CASSAHGEGTNYGYTF. In nucleotides, the CDR3 is TGTGCCAGCAGCGCACACGGCGAGGGGACTAACTATGGCTACACCTTC.

The rearrangement uses TRBV4-2 and TRBJ2-1; no reliable D call. V was shortened by 0 bases and J by 0 bases, with 6 bases between the two germline ends. This CDR3 is built from 15 residues. CDR1 is LGHNA, CDR2 YNFKEQ, per germline. CDR3 residues: CASSQDRVSYNEQFF. CDR3 DNA sequence: TGTGCCAGCAGCCAAGATAGGGTCTCCTACAATGAGCAGTTCTTC.

The table lists this clonotype with many counts. The chain has TRBV5-6 and TRBJ1-5; the D is unclear. CDR1 and CDR2 (germline): SGHDT, YYEEEE. V lost 0 bases to trimming and J lost 7 bases, with 11 bases between them. CDR3 length: 14 residues. This CDR3 is CASSLAGGRQPQHF. In DNA, the CDR3 is TGTGCCAGCAGCTTGGCCGGAGGAAGACAGCCCCAGCATTTT.

This clonotype was picked up a small number of times. The J gene is TRBJ2-4, the V gene TRBV6-5, with 7 nucleotides matching TRBD1. From germline, CDR1 is MNHEY and CDR2 SVGAGI. V was clipped by 4 bases and J by 0 bases; unmatched bases: 15. CDR3 length: 19 residues. CDR3 sequence reads: CASSCSWDRVNLAKNIQYF. The CDR3 DNA is TGTGCCAGCAGTTGCTCTTGGGACAGAGTAAACCTAGCCAAAAACATTCAGTACTTC.

This clonotype was seen more than once but under ten times. V is TRBV12-3 or TRBV12-4 and J is TRBJ2-1; 10 nucleotides agree with TRBD2. The CDR3 runs 15 residues. V lost 0 bases and J lost 5; bases outside the gene matches: 1. CDR3 loop: CASSLASGRNNEQFF. CDR3 DNA sequence: TGTGCCAGCAGTTTAGCTAGCGGGAGGAACAATGAGCAGTTCTTC.

V and J are TRBV11-2 and TRBJ2-5, with 8 bases aligning to TRBD1. The CDR3 spans 14 residues. Germline V gene sequence: CDR1 SGHAT, CDR2 FQNNGV. Trimming cost V 6 bases and J 4 bases; bases outside gene matches: 7. The CDR3 nucleotides are TGTGCCAGCAGTTCCTCAGGGGGCATAGAGACCCAGTACTTC. Protein: CASSSSGGIETQYF.

This clonotype was counted many times. The chain carries TRBV9 and TRBJ2-1; the match to TRBD2 covers 14 bases. Germline-derived CDR1 and CDR2 are SGDLS and YYNGEE. The J segment lost 9 bases and the V segment lost 7 bases, leaving 15 bases of the junction unmatched. The CDR3 is 17 residues long. The CDR3 reads CASSLYMGLAGEGEQFF. Here the CDR3 DNA reads TGTGCCAGCTCTCTCTATATGGGACTAGCGGGAGAGGGTGAGCAGTTCTTC.

Concerning this clonotype itself: This could be a read error, since a much larger clone is one nucleotide away. The rearrangement uses TRBV20-1 and TRBJ2-1; 9 bases agree with TRBD1. The CDR3 contains 15 residues. Germline V CDR1 and CDR2: DFQATT, SNEGSKA (reference sequence). V lost 4 bases to trimming and J lost 6 bases; unmatched junction nucleotides: 10. Written as DNA, the CDR3 is TGCAGTGCTAAACCTGGGACAGGGTGGGGCAATGAGCAGTTCTTC. Amino acid sequence: CSAKPGTGWGNEQFF.

The chain employs TRBV12-3 or TRBV12-4 and TRBJ2-7; no reliable D call. The CDR3 is made up of 12 amino acids. With 6 bases removed from V and 4 bases from J, the gap between germline ends came to 10 bases. In DNA form, the CDR3 reads TGTGCCAGCAGCCCTGGTGGGTACGAGCAGTACGTC. It translates to CASSPGGYEQYV.

This clonotype was observed many times. The CDR3 sequence: CSGLAVSSYEQYF. The CDR3 DNA is TGCAGTGGGCTAGCGGTAAGCTCCTACGAGCAGTACTTC. The genes are TRBV20-1 and TRBJ2-7; TRBD2 matches at 7 bases. CDR3 length equals 13 residues. From germline, CDR1 is DFQATT and CDR2 SNEGSKA (reference sequence). V shed 7 bases and J 0 bases; nucleotides not matched to a gene: 6.

Worth noting for this clonotype: This may come from a read error, since a much larger clone is one base off. This sequence joins TRBV19 and TRBJ1-1; no reliable D call. V was pared by 7 bases and J by 1 base, with 7 bases between. The CDR3 sequence is 12 residues long. In germline, CDR1 is LNHDA, CDR2 SQIVND (reference sequence). The DNA for the CDR3 is TGTGCCAGTAACAAGTGGAACACTGAAGCTTTCTTT. This encodes CASNKWNTEAFF.

The chain recombines TRBV2 with TRBJ2-5, with 7 bases lining up with TRBD1. The CDR3 has 14 residues. The V gene end was trimmed by 6 bases and the J gene end by 3 bases; junction bases not matched to a gene: 7. CDR1 is SNHLY, CDR2 FYNNEI, per germline. CDR3 loop: CASRPGQPKETQYF. CDR3 nucleotides: TGTGCCAGCAGACCGGGACAGCCCAAAGAGACCCAGTACTTC.

This clonotype was detected a few times. The chain couples TRBV27 to TRBJ2-5; 7 bases align to TRBD1. The germline V gene has CDR1 MNHEY and CDR2 SMNVEV (reference sequence). The ends lost 6 bases at V and 3 bases at J; junction bases unmatched: 7. This CDR3 contains 14 residues. CDR3 sequence reads: CASSPGTEKETQYF. CDR3 bases: TGTGCCAGCAGCCCCGGGACAGAAAAAGAGACCCAGTACTTC.

Here the CDR3 reads CASLGQRTYEQYF. DNA of the CDR3: TGTGCCAGCTTGGGACAGCGGACCTACGAGCAGTACTTC. The chain uses TRBV7-9 and TRBJ2-7; 7 bases are a match to TRBD1. The germline gives CDR1 SEHNR, CDR2 FQNEAQ (reference sequence). The CDR3 consists of 13 residues. V dropped 8 bases and J dropped 2; count of bases not matched to a gene: 6.

This clonotype appeared a few times. V usage is TRBV4-1 and J usage is TRBJ1-5, with 8 bases identical to TRBD1. V lost 3 bases to trimming and J lost 2 bases; unmatched junction nucleotides: 3. The length of the CDR3 is 15 residues. CDR1 MGHRA and CDR2 YSYEKL come from the germline V gene. The CDR3 DNA reads as TGCGCCAGCAGCCATACAGGGGGGGGCAATCAGCCCCAGCATTTT. It codes for CASSHTGGGNQPQHF.

This clonotype has a count of ten or more. The V call is TRBV10-3, the J call TRBJ1-1; possibly TRBD1 for D (6 bases). The CDR3 length is 16 residues. Between the trimmed V and J ends, which lost 7 bases and 0 bases, there was a span of 18 bases. The germline CDR1 and CDR2 sequences are ENHRY and SYGVKD. CDR3 coding DNA: TGTGCCATCATGCCCAGGGGTTCAGGGATGAACACTGAAGCTTTCTTT. It specifies CAIMPRGSGMNTEAFF.

A few counts support this clonotype. The chain couples TRBV27 to TRBJ2-5; tentative D call: TRBD1 (8 bases). Germline loops: CDR1 MNHEY, CDR2 SMNVEV (reference sequence). Trimming cost V 5 bases and J 1 base, with 17 bases left between them. This CDR3 region has 16 residues. CDR3 in DNA: TGTGCCAGCAGTGCCACAGGGGGAGGGTTCCAAGAGACCCAGTACTTC. It codes for CASSATGGGFQETQYF.